These T cell receptor beta chains were read from a single sample in a study of cytomegalovirus exposure and HLA in healthy donors. Measured with immunoSEQ multiplex PCR; TCRdb has only the in-frame clones, and not every one. This sample has some 110,000 clones, with about four fifths found just once. The sample consisted of PBMCs. These receptors were obtained from a man under 40 in good health and CMV-seronegative. Both conserved end residues are part of each CDR3. Each record gives: D gene, J gene, clone size, V gene, CDR3 DNA, CDR3 protein. A D gene is named only where the DNA matches it firmly. Clone size is not always given. Where it is, it says once, few, many or a class for expanded clones.

D: TRBD2
J: TRBJ2-1
size: .
V: TRBV9
DNA: TGTGCCAGCAGCGGGGGACTAGCGGGGTCCTACAATGAGCAGTTCTTC
CDR3: CASSGGLAGSYNEQFF

D: .
J: TRBJ2-1
size: few
V: TRBV6-1
DNA: TGTGCCAGCAGTGAAGCGGGGAGGAGGGGTCATGAGCAGTTCTTC
CDR3: CASSEAGRRGHEQFF

D: TRBD1
J: TRBJ2-7
size: once
V: TRBV6-1
DNA: TGTGCCAGCACTCCAATATTGGGACAGACCTACGAGCAGTACTTC
CDR3: CASTPILGQTYEQYF

D: TRBD1
J: TRBJ1-2
size: .
V: TRBV29-1
DNA: TGCAGCGTTGAACGGAACAGGGGGGGTGGCTACACCTTC
CDR3: CSVERNRGGGYTF

D: TRBD1
J: TRBJ2-7
size: .
V: TRBV5-1
DNA: TGCGCCAGCAGCTCCAGGACAGGGTCAACCTACGAGCAGTACTTC
CDR3: CASSSRTGSTYEQYF

D: TRBD1
J: TRBJ1-1
size: .
V: TRBV7-9
DNA: TGTGCCAGCAGCGAAGACACAGGGGGCGGCACTGAAGCTTTCTTT
CDR3: CASSEDTGGGTEAFF

D: .
J: TRBJ2-7
size: .
V: TRBV28
DNA: TGTGCCAGCAGTTTATCCAAAACAACGGGAGCAGTCTACGAGCAGTACTTC
CDR3: CASSLSKTTGAVYEQYF

D: .
J: TRBJ2-3
size: .
V: TRBV4-1
DNA: TGCGCCAGCAGCCAAGTTGTCCGTCCTAGCACAGATACGCAGTATTTT
CDR3: CASSQVVRPSTDTQYF

D: TRBD2
J: TRBJ2-3
size: .
V: TRBV7-2
DNA: TGTGCCAGCAGCCCGCTAGCGGGGGAGTGGGGTACGCAGTATTTT
CDR3: CASSPLAGEWGTQYF

D: .
J: TRBJ1-2
size: .
V: TRBV7-9
DNA: TGTGCCAGCAGGGTCCGACAGGCCAATGGCTACACCTTC
CDR3: CASRVRQANGYTF

D: TRBD2
J: TRBJ2-7
size: .
V: TRBV4-3
DNA: TGCGCCAGCAGCCCGGGACTAGCGGGGGTCTACGAGCAGTACTTC
CDR3: CASSPGLAGVYEQYF

D: TRBD1
J: TRBJ1-1
size: .
V: TRBV5-1
DNA: TGCGCCAGCAGCACCCGGACAGGGAGGAACACTGAAGCTTTCTTT
CDR3: CASSTRTGRNTEAFF

D: .
J: TRBJ1-3
size: .
V: TRBV29-1
DNA: TGCAGCGTTGAAGACTTTGGAGAGGACACCATATATTTT
CDR3: CSVEDFGEDTIYF

D: .
J: TRBJ1-2
size: .
V: TRBV9
DNA: TGTGCCAGCAACCTGATCGGGGGAGGCGAGGGCTACACCTTC
CDR3: CASNLIGGGEGYTF

D: .
J: TRBJ2-2
size: few
V: TRBV5-6
DNA: TGTGCCAGCAGCTTAGGCGGGGCCGGTACCGGGGAGCTGTTTTTT
CDR3: CASSLGGAGTGELFF

D: .
J: TRBJ2-6
size: few
V: TRBV19
DNA: TGTGCCAGTAGTATTGTAGGATACTACTCTGGGGCCAACGTCCTGACTTTC
CDR3: CASSIVGYYSGANVLTF

D: .
J: TRBJ1-4
size: .
V: TRBV7-2
DNA: TGTGCCAGCAGCTTCACGCGGCTAACTAATGAAAAACTGTTTTTT
CDR3: CASSFTRLTNEKLFF

D: .
J: TRBJ2-7
size: once
V: TRBV30
DNA: TGTGCCTGGACAGGTTCCGTCTACGAGCAGTACTTC
CDR3: CAWTGSVYEQYF

D: TRBD1
J: TRBJ2-7
size: .
V: TRBV10-3
DNA: TGTGCCATCAGTAGGACAGGCGAATCCGAGCAGTACTTC
CDR3: CAISRTGESEQYF

D: .
J: TRBJ1-5
size: .
V: TRBV5-6
DNA: TGTGCCAGCAGCTTATCTAATCAGCCCCAGCATTTT
CDR3: CASSLSNQPQHF

D: .
J: TRBJ2-7
size: .
V: TRBV6-1
DNA: TGTGCCAGTACAGTGGGGGGAGATGAGCAGTACTTC
CDR3: CASTVGGDEQYF

D: .
J: TRBJ1-4
size: .
V: TRBV5-1
DNA: TGCGCCAGCAGCCCTCAGGGTTGGTCTAATGAAAAACTGTTTTTT
CDR3: CASSPQGWSNEKLFF

D: .
J: TRBJ1-2
size: .
V: TRBV28
DNA: TGTGCCAACCACAGGACAAACTATGGCTACACCTTC
CDR3: CANHRTNYGYTF

D: TRBD1
J: TRBJ1-1
size: once
V: TRBV15
DNA: TGTGCCACCAGCAACGAAGGGACAGAGGAGCCCTCGGTGAACACTGAAGCTTTCTTT
CDR3: CATSNEGTEEPSVNTEAFF

D: .
J: TRBJ1-6
size: once
V: TRBV7-6
DNA: TGTGCCAGCAGGATGACAGGAAGGAATTCACCCCTCCACTTT
CDR3: CASRMTGRNSPLHF

D: TRBD1
J: TRBJ2-3
size: .
V: TRBV9
DNA: TGTGCCAGCAGCCGACGGGGGGACAGGGGACCACCAGATACGCAGTATTTT
CDR3: CASSRRGDRGPPDTQYF

D: .
J: TRBJ2-7
size: .
V: TRBV7-8
DNA: TGTGCCAGCAGCGTCCCGGGTCCGGGCTACGAGCAGTACTTC
CDR3: CASSVPGPGYEQYF

D: .
J: TRBJ1-4
size: .
V: TRBV4-1
DNA: TGCGCCAGCAGCCTATCGAGGGTTGAAAAACTGTTTTTT
CDR3: CASSLSRVEKLFF

D: TRBD2
J: TRBJ2-5
size: .
V: TRBV15
DNA: TGTGCCACCAGCACCGCCGGGACTAGGTTTTGGGAGACCCAGTACTTC
CDR3: CATSTAGTRFWETQYF

D: TRBD1
J: TRBJ1-1
size: .
V: TRBV19
DNA: TGTGCCAGTAGTGACACAGGGGGGGTTAGAGCTTTCTTT
CDR3: CASSDTGGVRAFF

D: .
J: TRBJ1-2
size: .
V: TRBV19
DNA: TGTGCCAGTAGTATCCAGGGGCAGGGTAGTGGCTACACCTTC
CDR3: CASSIQGQGSGYTF

D: .
J: TRBJ1-1
size: .
V: TRBV10-1
DNA: TGCGCCAGCTCCGGGGCAGGGGCTGGGACTGAAGCTTTCTTT
CDR3: CASSGAGAGTEAFF

D: .
J: TRBJ2-2
size: .
V: TRBV21-1
DNA: TGTGCCAGCAGCACCTTAGCGGGAGCGGACGGGGAGCTGTTTTTT
CDR3: CASSTLAGADGELFF

D: TRBD1
J: TRBJ2-7
size: .
V: TRBV27
DNA: TGTGCCAGCAAAGCGACAGGGGAATGGAGCTACGAGCAGTACTTC
CDR3: CASKATGEWSYEQYF

D: TRBD2
J: TRBJ2-3
size: .
V: TRBV28
DNA: TGTGCCAGCAGTTTGACTAGCGGGAGGGGGAGCACAGATACGCAGTATTTT
CDR3: CASSLTSGRGSTDTQYF

D: .
J: TRBJ1-1
size: .
V: TRBV1
DNA: TGCACCAGCAGCCCCGACAGGGTCTTGAACACTGAAGCTTTCTTT
CDR3: CTSSPDRVLNTEAFF

D: TRBD1
J: TRBJ1-5
size: .
V: TRBV28
DNA: TGTGCCAGCAGTTTATTTGGGCGAGTTGGAGGGGGCCGGGGGAGCAATCAGCCCCAGCATTTT
CDR3: CASSLFGRVGGGRGSNQPQHF

D: TRBD2
J: TRBJ2-7
size: .
V: TRBV2
DNA: TGTGCCAGCAGTGAAGCGCTACTAGCGGGAGCCTACGAGCAGTACTTC
CDR3: CASSEALLAGAYEQYF

D: TRBD2
J: TRBJ2-3
size: .
V: TRBV9
DNA: TGTGCCAGCAGCCCAGTAGTTTCGCGGGGGGGCGCAGATACGCAGTATTTT
CDR3: CASSPVVSRGGADTQYF

D: TRBD1
J: TRBJ1-2
size: .
V: TRBV5-4
DNA: TGTGCCAGCAGTCTCAGAGGGGGCACGGACTATGGCTACACCTTC
CDR3: CASSLRGGTDYGYTF

D: TRBD2
J: TRBJ2-1
size: .
V: TRBV6-5
DNA: TGTGCCAGCAGTTACTCTACTAGCGGATCCTACAATGAGCAGTTCTTC
CDR3: CASSYSTSGSYNEQFF

D: .
J: TRBJ1-2
size: .
V: TRBV4-3
DNA: TGCGCCAGCAGCCATCAACCGGGACAATCGTACTATGGCTACACCTTC
CDR3: CASSHQPGQSYYGYTF

D: .
J: TRBJ2-5
size: .
V: TRBV7-6
DNA: TGTGCCAGCAGCTCCGTCGACAGTGAGACCCAGTACTTC
CDR3: CASSSVDSETQYF

D: .
J: TRBJ2-2
size: .
V: TRBV9
DNA: TGTGCCAGCAGCTTCCTCAACACCGGGGAGCTGTTTTTT
CDR3: CASSFLNTGELFF

D: .
J: TRBJ1-4
size: .
V: TRBV5-8
DNA: TGTGCCAGCAGCTCCCGATCGGTGGAAAAACTGTTTTTT
CDR3: CASSSRSVEKLFF

D: .
J: TRBJ1-3
size: .
V: TRBV19
DNA: TGTGCCAGTAGTACCCTAGCCTCAACGGGCGGAAACACCATATATTTT
CDR3: CASSTLASTGGNTIYF

D: .
J: TRBJ2-3
size: .
V: TRBV7-9
DNA: TGTGCCAGCAGCTTAAGTCGCGCACCAAAACGCACAGATACGCAGTATTTT
CDR3: CASSLSRAPKRTDTQYF

D: TRBD1
J: TRBJ1-5
size: few
V: TRBV30
DNA: TGTGCCTGGCCCGACAGGGGGTTTAAGCCCCAGCATTTT
CDR3: CAWPDRGFKPQHF

D: .
J: TRBJ2-7
size: .
V: TRBV7-2
DNA: TGTGCCAGCAGACAGGGGGAGGGCGAGCAGTACTTC
CDR3: CASRQGEGEQYF

D: TRBD1
J: TRBJ2-5
size: .
V: TRBV7-2
DNA: TGTGCCAGCAGCACGGACAGGCGAGGGACCCAGTACTTC
CDR3: CASSTDRRGTQYF

D: TRBD2
J: TRBJ2-2
size: .
V: TRBV7-9
DNA: TGTGCCGGGGGATCCGGGACTAGCGGGAACACCGGGGAGCTGTTTTTT
CDR3: CAGGSGTSGNTGELFF

D: TRBD1
J: TRBJ1-2
size: .
V: TRBV25-1
DNA: TGTGCCAGCAGTGTGACAGGGTCGGGTGGCTACACCTTC
CDR3: CASSVTGSGGYTF